The 24 T cell receptor beta chains reported below all come from one sample, sequenced in a study of post-analysis software for immune sequencing data. Study outcomes and limitations: Five or six TRBV segments, TRBV5-6, TRBV5-1 and TRBV20-1 among them, were found more frequent in patients than controls.

Included in the TCR beta cDNA libraries were unique molecular identifiers. Via MiXCR, TCRdb re-called the PCR reads, giving one row per CDR3 protein. This table has over 700,000 distinct CDR3 sequences, less than 35% appearing once. These receptors' antigens are unknown. Sequenced input: blood. The source is a girl between 10 and 17 years old with multiple sclerosis.

The chain carries TRBV20-1 and TRBJ2-1; 12 bases are shared with TRBD2. Trimming cost V 6 bases and J 5 bases; bases outside gene matches: 8. The CDR3 loop spans 15 amino acids. Germline lookup yields CDR1 DFQATT and CDR2 SNEGSKA (reference sequence). Here the CDR3 reads CSASLAGGRNNEQFF. CDR3 nucleotides: TGCAGTGCCTCCCTAGCGGGAGGGAGGAACAATGAGCAGTTCTTC.

This clonotype was counted between two and nine times. V and J are TRBV3-1 and TRBJ1-2, with a possible D match to TRBD1 (6 bases). This CDR3 has 16 amino acids. In germline, CDR1 is LGHDT, CDR2 YNNKEL (reference sequence). V gave up 0 bases and J gave up 4 bases, with 15 bases separating them. Here the CDR3 reads CASSQEVGGQAYGYTF. The CDR3 region has the DNA TGTGCCAGCAGCCAAGAGGTCGGGGGGCAGGCCTATGGCTACACCTTC.

The rearrangement joins TRBV27 to TRBJ2-1, with unresolved D. V gave up 6 bases and J gave up 8 bases, with 17 bases separating them. Germline assignment: CDR1 MNHEY and CDR2 SMNVEV (reference sequence). This CDR3 is built from 14 residues. The CDR3: CASSPWEPGHEQFF. CDR3 nucleotides: TGTGCCAGCAGCCCTTGGGAACCGGGTCATGAGCAGTTCTTC.

Concerning this clonotype itself: At one of its ends the junction is not consistent with the germline gene, which may arise from a read error. The chain carries TRBV3-1 and TRBJ2-1, with a weak D call TRBD2 (6 bases). CDR3 length: 17 amino acids. CDR1 LGHDT and CDR2 YNNKEL come from the germline V gene (reference sequence). CDR3 nucleotide sequence: TGTGCCAGCAGCCGCAGACCTAGCGACGGGCTATACAATGAGCAGGTCTTC. Translated: CASSRRPSDGLYNEQVF.

This clonotype was picked up a small number of times. In nucleotides, the CDR3 is TGTGCCAGCAGGGGACCGGGACCAGGCACGCAGTATTTT. Protein product: CASRGPGPGTQYF. V is TRBV28 and J is TRBJ2-3, with D possibly called TRBD1 or TRBD2 (5 bases each). The V gene's germline CDR1 is MDHEN and CDR2 SYDVKM. V was shortened by 6 bases and J by 9 bases, with 16 bases between the two germline ends. This CDR3 spans 13 amino acids.

This clonotype was seen a few times. This chain joins TRBV10-3 and TRBJ2-2; D tentatively fits TRBD1 or TRBD2 (5 bases each). Trimming shortened V by 6 bases and J by 4 bases, and 18 bases separated the two germline ends. Germline V gene sequence: CDR1 ENHRY, CDR2 SYGVKD. There are 16 residues in the CDR3. The CDR3 reads CAIRSDGGQGTGELFF. The CDR3 region has the DNA TGTGCCATCAGATCAGATGGGGGTCAGGGCACCGGGGAGCTGTTTTTT.

In nucleotides, the CDR3 is TGCGCCAGCAGCCGGAACCGGGGGGACTACGAGCAGTACTTC. Translation gives CASSRNRGDYEQYF. The chain carries TRBV4-3 and TRBJ2-7; 7 bases map to TRBD2. Looked up from germline, CDR1 is LGHNA and CDR2 is YSLEER. The CDR3 is made up of 14 amino acids. Trimming cost V 4 bases and J 3 bases; bases outside gene matches: 6.

The chain recombines TRBV27 with TRBJ1-6; unclear D gene. This CDR3 has 12 amino acids. The germline V gene has CDR1 MNHEY and CDR2 SMNVEV (reference sequence). The V and J ends lost 1 base and 9 bases respectively, with 4 bases between them. CDR3 bases: TGTGCCAGCAGTTTATTCGGTTCACCCCTCCACTTT. It encodes CASSLFGSPLHF.

The chain is built from TRBV18 and TRBJ2-1; the D call may be TRBD1 or TRBD2 (5 bases each). With 4 bases removed from V and 2 bases from J, the gap between germline ends came to 15 bases. CDR1 is KGHSH, CDR2 LQKENI, per germline. The CDR3 contains 16 residues. The CDR3 DNA reads as TGTGCCAGCTCACGAGAGGGACCTTTGGCCTACAATGAGCAGTTCTTC. Its translation is CASSREGPLAYNEQFF.

This clonotype was detected only a few times. This chain joins TRBV29-1 and TRBJ2-5; D might be TRBD2 (6 bases). The CDR3 extends over 13 amino acids. V lost 7 bases and J 5 bases, leaving 17 bases between the germline ends. Germline CDR1 and CDR2: SQVTM and ANQGSEA. The CDR3 protein is CSARGLTVETQYF. CDR3 nucleotide sequence: TGCAGCGCCCGGGGACTGACGGTGGAGACCCAGTACTTC.

This clonotype has just a few counts. The chain links TRBV7-8 to TRBJ2-1; TRBD2 agrees at 11 bases. The germline V gene encodes CDR1 SGHVS and CDR2 FQNEAQ. This CDR3 comprises 15 residues. After removal of 4 bases from V and 8 bases from J, the junction contained 7 bases not matched to a gene. The CDR3 DNA is TGTGCCAGCAGCTCGACTAGCGGGATTGGTTATGAGCAGTTCTTC. The encoded protein is CASSSTSGIGYEQFF.

This clonotype was seen only a few times. The chain couples TRBV29-1 to TRBJ1-5; D remains unclear. Germline CDR1 is SQVTM and CDR2 is ANQGSEA. This CDR3 comprises 13 residues. Trimming pared 7 bases from V and 7 bases from J, leaving 17 bases between. CDR3 nucleotides: TGCAGCGCCCTGGGCTCCCCCCCCCAGCCCCAGCATTTT. Its translation is CSALGSPPQPQHF. Variable domain in full (rest from reference TRBV29-1 and TRBJ1-5): SAVISQKPSRDICQRGTSLTIQCQVDSQVTMMFWYRQQPGQSLTLIATANQGSEATYESGFVIDKFPISRPNLTFSTLTVSNMSPEDSSIYLCSALGSPPQPQHFGDGTRLSIL.

This clonotype has only a few counts. J is TRBJ2-3 and V is TRBV7-9, with 9 bases fitting TRBD2. The V segment lost 0 bases and the J segment 1 base; nucleotides outside the gene matches: 2. CDR1 and CDR2 (germline): SEHNR, FQNEAQ (reference sequence). This CDR3 is 16 amino acids long. CDR3 residues: CASSLASGGRTDTQYF. CDR3 DNA sequence: TGTGCCAGCAGCTTAGCAAGCGGGGGGCGCACAGATACGCAGTATTTT.

The V call is TRBV12-3 or TRBV12-4, the J call TRBJ2-3, with D uncertain. V lost 6 bases and J 6 bases, leaving 10 bases between the germline ends. This CDR3 contains 12 residues. CDR3 sequence (DNA): TGTGCCAGCAGCTTGACTTGGGATACGCAGTATTTT. It translates to CASSLTWDTQYF.

V and J are TRBV20-1 and TRBJ2-7, with D possibly matching TRBD2 (6 bases). The end of the DNA is better explained by TRBJ2-5, so the J call may be wrong. This CDR3 contains 13 residues. Germline loops: CDR1 DFQATT, CDR2 SNEGSKA (reference sequence). The CDR3 sequence: CSARDPLAETQYF. CDR3 DNA: TGCAGTGCTAGAGATCCCCTAGCGGAGACCCAGTACTTC.

This clonotype was counted ten times or more. The chain combines TRBV5-8 with TRBJ2-5, with D perhaps being TRBD1 or TRBD2 (5 bases each). Trimming removed 4 bases from V and 2 bases from J, with 9 bases in between. The CDR3 consists of 13 residues. CDR1 SGHTS and CDR2 YDEGEE come from the germline V gene. The CDR3 spells CASSRDGQETQYF. Here the CDR3 DNA reads TGTGCCAGCAGCCGGGACGGGCAAGAGACCCAGTACTTC. Complete variable domain (other parts from reference TRBV5-8 and TRBJ2-5): EAGVTQSPTHLIKTRGQQATLRCSPISGHTSVYWYQQALGLGLQFLLWYDEGEERNRGNFPPRFSGRQFPNYSSELNVNALELEDSALYLCASSRDGQETQYFGPGTRLLVL.

The rearrangement links TRBV4-3 to TRBJ2-1, with 8 bases identical to TRBD2. Germline CDR1 reads LGHNA; CDR2 reads YSLEER. The CDR3 runs 16 residues. With 4 bases clipped from V and 9 bases from J, the junction kept 14 bases outside the gene matches. Here the CDR3 DNA reads TGCGCCAGCAGCCTCGTGGTAGCGGGAAACGTAGGTGAGCAGTTCTTC. It codes for CASSLVVAGNVGEQFF.

CDR3 region: CSARGRLISYEQYF. For the CDR3, the DNA is TGCAGTGCTAGAGGGAGACTGATATCCTACGAGCAGTACTTC. The genes are TRBV20-1 and TRBJ2-7; the D is unclear. CDR3 length equals 14 residues. V was pared by 1 base and J by 1 base, with 11 bases between. CDR1 and CDR2 from the germline V gene are DFQATT and SNEGSKA (reference sequence).

A few counts support this clonotype. The chain is built from TRBV20-1 and TRBJ2-7; D not resolved. From germline, CDR1 is DFQATT and CDR2 SNEGSKA (reference sequence). V lost 1 base and J 2 bases, leaving 9 bases between the germline ends. The CDR3 is 13 residues long. CDR3 DNA sequence: TGCAGTGCTAGAGTGGATATCCCCTACGAGCAGTACTTC. Translating it yields CSARVDIPYEQYF.

The chain carries TRBV19 and TRBJ1-5; D might be TRBD1 (6 bases). The CDR3 runs to 15 residues. Germline CDR1 reads LNHDA; CDR2 reads SQIVND (reference sequence). Trimming cost V 1 base and J 7 bases, with 14 bases left between them. The CDR3 loop is CASSIAPGTRQPQHF. CDR3 coding DNA: TGTGCCAGTAGTATAGCCCCCGGGACACGACAGCCCCAGCATTTT.

The chain links TRBV29-1 to TRBJ2-1; possibly TRBD2 for D (5 bases). The V end was cut by 6 bases, the J end by 8 bases, with 14 bases between. The CDR3 is 12 amino acids. The germline V gene encodes CDR1 SQVTM and CDR2 ANQGSEA. The CDR3: CSVERGLDEQFF. The CDR3 nucleotides are TGCAGCGTGGAACGGGGTCTCGATGAGCAGTTCTTC.

This chain joins TRBV12-3 or TRBV12-4 and TRBJ2-2; D ambiguous. The CDR3 sequence is 14 residues long. V lost 6 bases, J lost 6 bases, and 14 bases lay in between. CDR3 protein: CASRPDITSGELFF. The CDR3 DNA reads TGTGCCAGCAGGCCAGACATTACCTCCGGGGAGCTGTTTTTT.

At least ten counts were recorded for this clonotype. The chain recombines TRBV29-1 with TRBJ2-1, with D perhaps assigned TRBD1 or TRBD2 (7 bases each). The V end was cut by 3 bases, the J end by 3 bases, with 12 bases between. The CDR3 is made up of 14 amino acids. Per the germline V gene, CDR1 is SQVTM and CDR2 is ANQGSEA. The CDR3 DNA follows: TGCAGCGTTGAGGCAGGGGGGGGCTACAATGAGCAGTTCTTC. Translated, it gives CSVEAGGGYNEQFF.

This clonotype was found many times. The chain combines TRBV20-1 with TRBJ2-1, with D perhaps matching TRBD1 (5 bases). Trimming pared 4 bases from V and 3 bases from J, leaving 13 bases between. The V gene's germline CDR1 is DFQATT and CDR2 SNEGSKA (reference sequence). The CDR3 covers 14 residues. The CDR3 loop is CSAKGRAYYNEQFF. CDR3 in DNA: TGCAGTGCTAAGGGCAGGGCCTACTACAATGAGCAGTTCTTC.